This T cell receptor beta chain came from a study of cytomegalovirus exposure and HLA in healthy donors. Notes on the study in general: For TCR beta chains, V- and J-gene trimming was later linked to a missense DCLRE1C variant. In terms of immune exposure information, only CMV serostatus was available.

60 Vbeta and 13 Jbeta primers were used in PCR. Clones were sequenced by immunoSEQ multiplex PCR, and TCRdb holds only the in-frame ones, with some missing. The repertoire consists of about 150,000 clones, with around 77% occurring once and the leading ten covering around 1.3%. The germline gives CDR1 KGHSH, CDR2 LQKENI. The CDR3 contains 16 residues. V was clipped by 4 bases and J by 0 bases, with 14 bases between them. For this clone: The antigen is undetermined.

The TCR was taken from a woman in her thirties in good health and CMV-seronegative. Sequenced sample: PBMCs. V and J are TRBV18 and TRBJ2-3; maybe TRBD1 (5 bases). The CDR3 region is CASSRRRPGSTDTQYF. DNA for the CDR3: TGTGCCAGCTCACGCAGGCGGCCAGGGAGCACAGATACGCAGTATTTT.